The following is a T cell receptor (beta chain) sequence with its context. This CDR3 is built from 14 residues. V gave up 2 bases and J gave up 4 bases, with 11 bases separating them. Germline V gives CDR1 KGHSH, CDR2 LQKENI. Donors were Caucasian adults residing in Nashville, Tennessee, USA. CD4+ cells yielded CD45RA+ naive and CD45RA-negative memory subsets. This sample was taken from a study of shared clonotypes between healthy human individuals. Sequencing was at deep level. Authors' data handling: Filtering differed, since immunoSEQ gave only junction sequences and no quality scores. Sequencing used immunoSEQ multiplex PCR; TCRdb keeps in-frame clones, though not all of them. The V and J calls and the clone size are those of that table, but D and trimming were determined from the DNA. The sample includes roughly 1.4 million clones, approximately 98.5% of them seen just once.

This chain uses TRBV18 with TRBJ2-5, with D possibly being TRBD2 (5 bases). The sample was naive CD4+ T cells sorted from blood. Subset indicated: CD45RA+ positively selected. The receptor's source is a man in his thirties or forties in good health. The CDR3 DNA follows: TGTGCCAGCTCACCAGAGGGTTCAGGAGAGACCCAGTACTTC. Translated: CASSPEGSGETQYF.